This TCR beta chain was documented in a study of shared clonotypes between healthy human individuals. Study overall: The donor pool was made up of a couple of women and three men aged 18 to 49. Per donor, three plates held CD4 naive cells, three held CD4 memory, two held CD8 naive and one held CD8 memory. General observations from the study: The represented genetic and exposure-history diversity was limited by the small number of donors. Among donors, the sharing of clonotypes was expected to be influenced by sequencing depth.

Here immunoSEQ multiplex PCR was the method, and the copy in TCRdb shows in-frame clones only, minus some. The table lists about 2.3 million clones, about nine tenths of them singletons. Note on this clone: Its antigen remains unknown. Other DNA sequences in the same sample also yield this CDR3.

Looked up from germline, CDR1 is SGHNT and CDR2 is YYREEE (reference sequence). The V end lost 1 base, the J end lost 4 bases, and 8 bases lay between the germline ends. The CDR3 runs to 13 residues. This chain uses TRBV5-4 with TRBJ2-5; D remains ambiguous. The receptor's source is a man between 18 and 29 years old in good health. Some clones in this sample may be carry-over from other donors' samples. Sequenced sample: naive CD4+ T cells from PBMCs. Subset meaning: CD45RA+ positively selected. CDR3 sequence reads: CASSLFSGETQYF. The CDR3 DNA reads as TGTGCCAGCAGCTTGTTTTCAGGAGAGACCCAGTACTTC.